This TCR beta chain is from a study of response to subunit inactivated influenza vaccine (dated by TCRdb to the late 2010s). With regard to the full study: To follow how T cells responded to a trivalent subunit inactivated influenza vaccine, the researchers relied on deep quantitative profiling of the T cell receptor repertoire.

The CDR3 covers 16 residues, taking in both the cysteine and the phenylalanine. Left in the record is the CDR3 DNA by itself, 48 bases read in frame from the first base. The germline V gene gives CDR1 as SGDLS and CDR2 as YYNGEE. Compared with germline, V lacks 0 bases and J lacks 3 bases; bases without a gene match: 6. Concerning this clonotype itself: What antigen it recognizes has not been identified. One base away there is no much larger clone; base qualities are not given.

The library relied on RT-PCR. The data were produced on an Illumina HiSeq 2500. The public reads were reprocessed in TCRdb via fastp at Q25 and MiXCR, keeping in-frame beta chains. Identical CDR3 protein sequences are pooled into one entry, listed with their most common genes and DNA. The sample data list around 650,000 distinct CDR3 sequences, and around 14% of these were observed just once. Jointly, the top ten make up around a tenth of the sample. Beyond this particular receptor, the publication reports: The authors proposed that each seasonal influenza vaccination may bring in only a limited number of new T cells.

The rearrangement joined TRBV9 to TRBJ2-5; TRBD2 fits 9 bases in the junction. The input for sequencing was PBMCs from blood, taken roughly 12 days after vaccination. The clonotype originates from a man between 45 and 60 years old who received an inactivated influenza vaccine. Donor details come from another sample of the same person, matched by shared clones. The nucleotides are TGTGCCAGCAGCGTAGCAGCGGGAGGAGGAGAAGAGACCCAGTACTTC. This yields the protein CASSVAAGGGEETQYF. Reference TRBV9 and TRBJ2-5 proteins supply the regions before and after the CDR3; the full variable domain is: DSGVTQTPKHLITATGQRVTLRCSPRSGDLSVYWYQQSLDQGLQFLIQYYNGEERAKGNILERFSAQQFPDLHSELNLSSLELGDSALYFCASSVAAGGGEETQYFGPGTRLLVL.